The 28 T cell receptor beta chains listed next were all sequenced from one sample in a study of blood T cells in healthy people across ages. The use of a sample-barcoded 5' primer and a J-beta primer mix characterized a second PCR of about 7 to 12 cycles. Each CDR3 protein gets one entry after TCRdb re-called the 5' RACE reads with MiXCR. The sample has 800,000 to 1,000,000 distinct CDR3 sequences; roughly 48% are singletons. The material sequenced was blood. The receptors were sampled from a man aged 25 to 40 in good health.

This clonotype has just a few counts. This chain connects TRBV4-2 to TRBJ2-2; the match to TRBD2 covers 12 bases. V shed 4 bases and J 7 bases; nucleotides not matched to a gene: 7. The germline gives CDR1 LGHNA, CDR2 YNFKEQ. CDR3 size: 16 residues. The CDR3 region is CASSPLAGGTVGELFF. The CDR3 DNA follows: TGTGCCAGCAGCCCACTAGCGGGGGGAACAGTCGGGGAGCTGTTTTTT.

The CDR3 DNA sequence: TGTGCCAGCAGACCACCCGGGAGGCAACTTAACACTGAAGCTTTCTTT. Translation: CASRPPGRQLNTEAFF. The chain recombines TRBV7-2 with TRBJ1-1; D gene unclear. The CDR3 sequence is 16 residues long. Germline values: CDR1 SGHTA, CDR2 FQGNSA. Between the trimmed V and J ends, which lost 6 bases and 2 bases, there was a span of 19 bases.

This clonotype has only a few counts. The V and J genes are TRBV2 and TRBJ1-5, with 8 positions matching TRBD1. Trimming took 6 bases from V and 3 from J; bases not matched to a gene: 4. From germline, CDR1 is SNHLY and CDR2 FYNNEI. The CDR3 covers 14 residues. CDR3 protein: CASRGTGLNQPQHF. Written as DNA, the CDR3 is TGTGCCAGCAGGGGGACAGGCCTCAATCAGCCCCAGCATTTT. The full variable domain, completed using reference TRBV2 and TRBJ1-5, is EPEVTQTPSHQVTQMGQEVILRCVPISNHLYFYWYRQILGQKVEFLVSFYNNEISEKSEIFDDQFSVERPDGSNFTLKIRSTKLEDSAMYFCASRGTGLNQPQHFGDGTRLSIL.

This clonotype has only a few counts. The genes are TRBV28 and TRBJ2-7; D gene unclear. The CDR3 length is 13 residues. From germline, CDR1 is MDHEN and CDR2 SYDVKM. The germline V and J ends were trimmed by 4 bases and 4 bases, with 11 bases remaining between them. CDR3 loop: CASSSPPTYEQYF. As DNA, the CDR3 is TGTGCCAGCAGTTCCCCCCCCACGTACGAGCAGTACTTC. Using reference TRBV28 and TRBJ2-7 for the parts outside the CDR3, the full variable domain is DVKVTQSSRYLVKRTGEKVFLECVQDMDHENMFWYRQDPGLGLRLIYFSYDVKMKEKGDIPEGYSVSREKKERFSLILESASTNQTSMYLCASSSPPTYEQYFGPGTRLTVT.

This clonotype was observed a few times. CDR3 in amino acids: CASSLDNNEQYF. The CDR3 DNA reads as TGTGCCAGCAGCCTAGACAACAATGAGCAGTACTTC. The chain combines TRBV3-1 with TRBJ2-1; D gene uncertain. With the DNA end fitting TRBJ2-7 better, the J assignment may be wrong. Germline CDR1 LGHDT, CDR2 YNNKEL (reference sequence). CDR3 length: 12 residues.

The rearrangement joins TRBV27 to TRBJ1-4, with unresolved D. Looked up from germline, CDR1 is MNHEY and CDR2 is SMNVEV (reference sequence). The CDR3 extends over 12 amino acids. The V gene lost 8 bases and the J gene lost 4 bases, with 8 bases spanning the gap. The CDR3 coding sequence is TGTGCCAGCGCCCGAATTAATGAAAAACTGTTTTTT. Its translation: CASARINEKLFF.

This chain joins TRBV7-8 and TRBJ2-5; TRBD1 matches 8 bases. The germline V gene has CDR1 SGHVS and CDR2 FQNEAQ. With V trimmed by 5 bases and J by 3 bases, 8 bases remained unmatched. The CDR3 length is 15 residues. The CDR3 protein is CASSPDRGRKETQYF. Written as DNA, the CDR3 is TGTGCCAGCAGCCCTGACAGGGGCCGAAAAGAGACCCAGTACTTC.

V and J are TRBV7-9 and TRBJ1-2; the D gene is possibly TRBD1 (5 bases). The CDR3 consists of 14 residues. Germline V CDR1 and CDR2: SEHNR, FQNEAQ (reference sequence). The V and J ends lost 3 bases and 0 bases respectively, with 8 bases between them. CDR3 amino acids: CASSLTAPNYGYTF. The CDR3 nucleotides are TGTGCCAGCAGCTTGACAGCACCTAACTATGGCTACACCTTC. Based on the CDR3 plus reference TRBV7-9 and TRBJ1-2, the full variable domain is DTGVSQNPRHKITKRGQNVTFRCDPISEHNRLYWYRQTLGQGPEFLTYFQNEAQLEKSRLLSDRFSAERPKGSFSTLEIQRTEQGDSAMYLCASSLTAPNYGYTFGSGTRLTVV.

This clonotype was seen a handful of times. The chain links TRBV6-2 or TRBV6-3 to TRBJ2-3; 10 bases are shared with TRBD2. Germline-derived CDR1 and CDR2 are MNHEY and SVGEGT. The CDR3 is 18 residues long. Germline trimming cut 6 bases from V and 1 base from J; bases unmatched to any gene: 13. CDR3 protein: CASSPRYHGLAGTDTQYF. As DNA, the CDR3 is TGTGCCAGCAGCCCCCGATACCATGGACTAGCGGGCACAGATACGCAGTATTTT.

Points on this clonotype: Germline and junction disagree at one end, which may indicate a read error. The chain uses TRBV7-2 and TRBJ2-7, with TRBD2 matching over 7 bases. The tail of the sequence fits TRBJ2-5 better, so the J call may be wrong. Germline assignment: CDR1 SGHTA and CDR2 FQGNSA. The CDR3 contains 13 residues. The CDR3 loop reads CAGSVSGDETQYF. In DNA form, the CDR3 reads TGTGCCGGCAGCGTGAGCGGGGATGAGACCCAGTACTTC.

This clonotype was observed a handful of times. This chain uses TRBV12-3 or TRBV12-4 with TRBJ2-7, with TRBD2 matching over 7 bases. Germline trimming cut 6 bases from V and 5 bases from J; bases unmatched to any gene: 16. The CDR3 covers 16 residues. CDR3 in DNA: TGTGCCAGCAGCATCCTCACCGGGACGGCGGGAGACGAGCAGTACTTC. Translation: CASSILTGTAGDEQYF.

CDR3 DNA: TGTGCCAGCAGTTTAGGGGACAGGGGGACCCTCCCCCAGCATTTT. Protein: CASSLGDRGTLPQHF. The chain joins TRBV12-3 or TRBV12-4 to TRBJ1-5, with 11 bases aligning to TRBD1. Unmatched junction bases numbered 6, after V lost 1 base and J lost 10 bases. CDR3 length equals 15 residues.

This chain links TRBV18 with TRBJ2-3; weak D call: TRBD2 (7 bases). Germline V gives CDR1 KGHSH, CDR2 LQKENI. V lost 3 bases, J lost 5 bases, and 12 bases lay in between. This CDR3 region has 14 residues. CDR3: CASSPGGRGDTQYF. The CDR3 nucleotides are TGTGCCAGCTCACCGGGGGGGCGAGGAGATACGCAGTATTTT. Filled out from reference TRBV18 and TRBJ2-3, the complete variable domain reads NAGVMQNPRHLVRRRGQEARLRCSPMKGHSHVYWYRQLPEEGLKFMVYLQKENIIDESGMPKERFSAEFPKEGPSILRIQQVVRGDSAAYFCASSPGGRGDTQYFGPGTRLTVL.

The chain combines TRBV5-1 with TRBJ2-3; either TRBD1 or TRBD2 may supply D (5 bases each). Germline CDR1 is SGHRS and CDR2 is YFSETQ. Trimming removed 0 bases from V and 0 bases from J, with 11 bases in between. There are 16 residues in the CDR3. The CDR3 protein is CASSLGGATSTDTQYF. The CDR3 DNA reads as TGCGCCAGCAGCTTGGGAGGGGCTACTAGCACAGATACGCAGTATTTT.

The V gene is TRBV5-6, the J gene TRBJ2-5; D is undetermined. The CDR3 covers 15 residues. The germline V gene has CDR1 SGHDT and CDR2 YYEEEE. Trimming cost V 0 bases and J 3 bases, with 12 bases left between them. The CDR3 spells CASSLDRPPEETQYF. The CDR3 DNA follows: TGTGCCAGCAGCTTGGACAGACCCCCGGAAGAGACCCAGTACTTC.

The chain has TRBV4-2 and TRBJ2-7; maybe TRBD1 (5 bases). This CDR3 is 13 amino acids long. Trimming shortened V by 0 bases and J by 6 bases, and 9 bases separated the two germline ends. Per the germline V gene, CDR1 is LGHNA and CDR2 is YNFKEQ. The CDR3 nucleotides read TGTGCCAGCAGCCAAGATAGCCAGGGCGAGCAGTACTTC. Its protein is CASSQDSQGEQYF.

The rearrangement joins TRBV9 to TRBJ2-7; either TRBD1 or TRBD2 may fit D (7 bases each). Trimming cost V 0 bases and J 7 bases, with 20 bases left between them. The CDR3 runs 16 residues. Germline V lookup: CDR1 SGDLS, CDR2 YYNGEE. The DNA for the CDR3 is TGTGCCAGCAGCGTAGTTCCCCAGGGGGGGTCCGATGAGCAGTACTTC. It translates to CASSVVPQGGSDEQYF.

In DNA, the CDR3 is TGTGCCAGCAGTACAAGGACAGGGTCTACCTACGAGCAGTACTTC. It yields the protein CASSTRTGSTYEQYF. The V and J genes are TRBV12-3 or TRBV12-4 and TRBJ2-7; 8 bases align to TRBD1. Trimming cost V 5 bases and J 2 bases; bases outside gene matches: 8. The CDR3 has 15 residues.

Remarks on this clonotype: With a much larger clone just one base away, this may be a read error. The final CDR3 position lacks the conserved phenylalanine or tryptophan, pointing to a likely read error. The chain joins TRBV6-5 to TRBJ2-7, with 8 positions matching TRBD1. The CDR3 loop spans 15 amino acids. Germline-derived CDR1 and CDR2 are MNHEY and SVGAGI. With V trimmed by 4 bases and J by 0 bases, 5 bases remained unmatched. The CDR3 sequence is CASSWVQGASYEQYL. CDR3 in DNA: TGTGCCAGCAGTTGGGTCCAGGGGGCCTCCTACGAGCAGTACCTC.

The chain uses TRBV3-1 and TRBJ1-4, with 10 bases that match TRBD1. This CDR3 region has 15 residues. From germline, CDR1 is LGHDT and CDR2 YNNKEL (reference sequence). Trimming cost V 4 bases and J 5 bases; bases outside gene matches: 4. This CDR3 reads CASSRRGQGNEKLFF. Written as DNA, the CDR3 is TGTGCCAGCAGCCGCCGGGGACAGGGGAATGAAAAACTGTTTTTT.

This rearrangement joins TRBV30 to TRBJ2-3, with D possibly matching TRBD1 (6 bases). V lost 0 bases to trimming and J lost 5 bases, with 9 bases between them. Germline values: CDR1 GTSNPN, CDR2 SVGIG (reference sequence). This CDR3 is 13 amino acids long. CDR3 DNA: TGTGCCTGGAGTGTACGAGGGGGAGATACGCAGTATTTT. Protein product: CAWSVRGGDTQYF.

This clonotype was observed at least ten times. This rearrangement joins TRBV6-5 to TRBJ1-2; no definite D call. The V and J ends lost 0 bases and 4 bases respectively, with 9 bases between them. The germline CDR1 and CDR2 sequences are MNHEY and SVGAGI. The length of the CDR3 is 14 residues. The CDR3 loop reads CASSYSEELYGYTF. The CDR3 DNA reads TGTGCCAGCAGTTACTCAGAGGAACTCTATGGCTACACCTTC.

J is TRBJ2-7 and V is TRBV28; D is unresolved. The CDR3 runs to 13 residues. Per germline, CDR1 MDHEN and CDR2 SYDVKM. Trimming cost V 3 bases and J 0 bases, with 6 bases left between them. CDR3 region: CASSLSVSYEQYF. CDR3 coding DNA: TGTGCCAGCAGTTTGTCAGTCTCCTACGAGCAGTACTTC. The whole variable domain, remainder taken from reference TRBV28 and TRBJ2-7, is DVKVTQSSRYLVKRTGEKVFLECVQDMDHENMFWYRQDPGLGLRLIYFSYDVKMKEKGDIPEGYSVSREKKERFSLILESASTNQTSMYLCASSLSVSYEQYFGPGTRLTVT.

The chain recombines TRBV7-2 with TRBJ2-3; either TRBD1 or TRBD2 may supply D (5 bases each). CDR3 length: 14 amino acids. V lost 4 bases to trimming and J lost 6 bases, with 14 bases between them. CDR1 is SGHTA, CDR2 FQGNSA, per germline. CDR3 amino acids: CASSSVGTRDTQYF. DNA for the CDR3: TGTGCCAGCAGCTCCGTAGGGACCCGGGATACGCAGTATTTT.

This rearrangement joins TRBV6-1 to TRBJ2-7; a possible D gene is TRBD2 (6 bases). The germline V gene has CDR1 MNHNS and CDR2 SASEGT. The CDR3 consists of 14 residues. The ends were cut back, 7 bases at V and 2 bases at J, with 15 bases in the middle. CDR3 coding DNA: TGTGCCAGCAAATCCGCGGGACTCCCCTACGAGCAGTACTTC. This sequence encodes CASKSAGLPYEQYF.

The V call is TRBV29-1, the J call TRBJ2-1, with 10 positions matching TRBD2. Per the germline V gene, CDR1 is SQVTM and CDR2 is ANQGSEA. Losses at the gene ends were 7 bases for V and 10 bases for J; bases not matched to a gene: 4. The length of the CDR3 is 11 residues. The CDR3 nucleotides read TGCAGCGCCTCACTAGCGGGGGAGCAGTTCTTC. Its translation: CSASLAGEQFF.

This chain links TRBV7-9 with TRBJ1-6; maybe TRBD1 (5 bases). Germline lookup yields CDR1 SEHNR and CDR2 FQNEAQ (reference sequence). V lost 6 bases to trimming and J lost 6 bases, with 30 bases between them. This CDR3 region has 20 residues. For the CDR3, the DNA is TGTGCCAGCAGTCGTTCAGGGACCGGTACGGGTTCTTCGAGTAATTCACCCCTCCACTTT. Amino acids: CASSRSGTGTGSSSNSPLHF.

V gene TRBV5-1 combines with J gene TRBJ1-5; 8 bases align to TRBD1. The CDR3 totals 14 residues. Per the germline V gene, CDR1 is SGHRS and CDR2 is YFSETQ. V lost 4 bases to trimming and J lost 6 bases; unmatched junction nucleotides: 6. CDR3 sequence: CASSPGGRGQPQHF. CDR3 bases: TGCGCCAGCAGCCCAGGGGGCCGGGGTCAGCCCCAGCATTTT.